Listed below are T cell receptor beta chains from one sample, sequenced in a study of shared clonotypes between healthy human individuals. TCRdb's table, derived via immunoSEQ multiplex PCR, lists solely in-frame clones and lacks some. Among 760,000 or so clones listed, just over 95% were seen once. The material sequenced was naive CD8+ T cells sorted from blood. The source of these receptors is a man younger than 45 in good health. Both conserved end residues are part of each CDR3. A D gene is named only where the DNA matches it firmly. Clone size is given for some rows only: seen once, a few or many times, or a class if the clone is expanded.

V gene: TRBV11-2
J gene: TRBJ2-3
clone size: once
D gene: .
CDR3 protein: CASSFATDTQYF
CDR3 DNA: TGTGCCAGCAGCTTTGCCACAGATACGCAGTATTTT

V gene: TRBV10-3
J gene: TRBJ2-7
clone size: .
D gene: .
CDR3 protein: CAITTDIGEQYF
CDR3 DNA: TGTGCCATCACGACAGACATCGGCGAGCAGTACTTC

V gene: TRBV7-6
J gene: TRBJ2-7
clone size: .
D gene: TRBD2
CDR3 protein: CASSLLLGTSGRGPNEQYF
CDR3 DNA: TGTGCCAGCAGCTTACTCCTAGGGACTAGCGGGAGGGGGCCGAACGAGCAGTACTTC

V gene: TRBV19
J gene: TRBJ1-2
clone size: .
D gene: .
CDR3 protein: CASTPPGLGYGYTF
CDR3 DNA: TGTGCCAGTACCCCACCCGGTCTGGGCTATGGCTACACCTTC

V gene: TRBV15
J gene: TRBJ2-5
clone size: .
D gene: .
CDR3 protein: CATSGDTGQYQETQYF
CDR3 DNA: TGTGCCACCAGCGGAGATACGGGACAATACCAAGAGACCCAGTACTTC

V gene: TRBV7-9
J gene: TRBJ2-5
clone size: .
D gene: .
CDR3 protein: CASSLVRGILQETQYF
CDR3 DNA: TGTGCCAGCAGCTTAGTCCGGGGCATACTCCAAGAGACCCAGTACTTC

V gene: TRBV28
J gene: TRBJ1-3
clone size: .
D gene: .
CDR3 protein: CASRPTKVGNTIYF
CDR3 DNA: TGTGCCAGCAGACCGACAAAGGTTGGAAACACCATATATTTT

V gene: TRBV9
J gene: TRBJ2-1
clone size: once
D gene: TRBD2
CDR3 protein: CASSPFSGLATREQFF
CDR3 DNA: TGTGCCAGCAGCCCCTTCAGTGGACTAGCGACGCGGGAGCAGTTCTTC

V gene: TRBV2
J gene: TRBJ1-5
clone size: .
D gene: .
CDR3 protein: CASDAGFRAGDQPQHF
CDR3 DNA: TGTGCCAGCGACGCAGGTTTCAGGGCTGGGGATCAGCCCCAGCATTTT

V gene: TRBV12-5
J gene: TRBJ1-5
clone size: .
D gene: TRBD1
CDR3 protein: CASGLDQDRSNQPQHF
CDR3 DNA: TGTGCTAGTGGTTTGGACCAGGACAGGAGCAATCAGCCCCAGCATTTT

V gene: TRBV5-1
J gene: TRBJ1-4
clone size: .
D gene: .
CDR3 protein: CASSFQVVSNEKLFF
CDR3 DNA: TGCGCCAGCAGCTTTCAGGTTGTATCTAATGAAAAACTGTTTTTT

V gene: TRBV20-1
J gene: TRBJ2-7
clone size: .
D gene: .
CDR3 protein: CSAMVHYEQYF
CDR3 DNA: TGCAGTGCTATGGTCCACTACGAGCAGTACTTC

V gene: TRBV7-9
J gene: TRBJ2-1
clone size: .
D gene: .
CDR3 protein: CASSLSTGNYEQFF
CDR3 DNA: TGTGCCAGCAGCTTAAGCACTGGTAACTATGAGCAGTTCTTC

V gene: TRBV18
J gene: TRBJ2-3
clone size: .
D gene: .
CDR3 protein: CASSLYPSTDTQYF
CDR3 DNA: TGTGCCAGCTCACTTTATCCTAGCACAGATACGCAGTATTTT

V gene: TRBV7-8
J gene: TRBJ2-7
clone size: .
D gene: TRBD2
CDR3 protein: CASSGTSGRATGEQYF
CDR3 DNA: TGTGCCAGCAGCGGGACTAGCGGGAGGGCAACGGGTGAGCAGTACTTC

V gene: TRBV14
J gene: TRBJ1-2
clone size: .
D gene: TRBD1
CDR3 protein: CASSPGTGQNGYTF
CDR3 DNA: TGTGCCAGCAGCCCCGGGACAGGGCAGAATGGCTACACCTTC

V gene: TRBV11-2
J gene: TRBJ1-4
clone size: .
D gene: .
CDR3 protein: CASSLRVPNRNEKLFF
CDR3 DNA: TGTGCCAGCAGCTTAAGGGTCCCCAACCGTAATGAAAAACTGTTTTTT

V gene: TRBV6-1
J gene: TRBJ2-7
clone size: .
D gene: TRBD2
CDR3 protein: CASSVRGRGGDYEQYF
CDR3 DNA: TGTGCCAGCAGTGTGCGCGGACGTGGGGGGGACTACGAGCAGTACTTC

V gene: TRBV5-1
J gene: TRBJ1-3
clone size: .
D gene: .
CDR3 protein: CASRSLPDADTIYF
CDR3 DNA: TGCGCCAGCAGATCGCTACCCGACGCGGACACCATATATTTT

V gene: TRBV7-8
J gene: TRBJ2-1
clone size: .
D gene: TRBD2
CDR3 protein: CASSLYPGGGVNEQFF
CDR3 DNA: TGTGCCAGCAGCTTATATCCGGGAGGCGGCGTAAATGAGCAGTTCTTC

V gene: TRBV9
J gene: TRBJ2-1
clone size: .
D gene: .
CDR3 protein: CASSVAGLTYNEQFF
CDR3 DNA: TGTGCCAGCAGCGTAGCTGGGTTAACCTACAATGAGCAGTTCTTC

V gene: TRBV19
J gene: TRBJ2-6
clone size: .
D gene: TRBD1
CDR3 protein: CASSIGTGGSGANVLTF
CDR3 DNA: TGTGCCAGTAGTATAGGGACAGGTGGATCTGGGGCCAACGTCCTGACTTTC

V gene: TRBV21-1
J gene: TRBJ2-4
clone size: .
D gene: .
CDR3 protein: CASSKVEARPPGEENIQYF
CDR3 DNA: TGTGCCAGCAGCAAAGTGGAGGCCAGGCCACCCGGGGAGGAAAACATTCAGTACTTC

V gene: TRBV9
J gene: TRBJ2-6
clone size: .
D gene: TRBD1
CDR3 protein: CASLHRDSSSGANVLTF
CDR3 DNA: TGTGCCAGTCTCCACAGGGACAGCAGCTCTGGGGCCAACGTCCTGACTTTC

V gene: TRBV7-6
J gene: TRBJ2-1
clone size: .
D gene: .
CDR3 protein: CASSATTGSSYNEQFF
CDR3 DNA: TGTGCCAGCAGCGCCACAACAGGGAGCTCCTACAATGAGCAGTTCTTC

V gene: TRBV29-1
J gene: TRBJ1-4
clone size: .
D gene: .
CDR3 protein: CSVEAEGWDEKLFF
CDR3 DNA: TGCAGCGTTGAAGCCGAAGGGTGGGATGAAAAACTGTTTTTT

V gene: TRBV12-1
J gene: TRBJ2-1
clone size: .
D gene: .
CDR3 protein: CASSSLGLAEVGEQFF
CDR3 DNA: TGTGCCAGCAGCTCCCTGGGACTAGCCGAGGTCGGCGAGCAGTTCTTC

V gene: TRBV27
J gene: TRBJ2-3
clone size: .
D gene: TRBD1
CDR3 protein: CASRDRVRTDTQYF
CDR3 DNA: TGTGCCAGCAGGGACAGGGTCCGCACAGATACGCAGTATTTT

V gene: TRBV7-9
J gene: TRBJ1-4
clone size: .
D gene: .
CDR3 protein: CASRSGGEREKLFF
CDR3 DNA: TGTGCCAGCAGGTCGGGGGGAGAGCGAGAAAAACTGTTTTTT

V gene: TRBV9
J gene: TRBJ1-2
clone size: .
D gene: TRBD1
CDR3 protein: CASSPRTGAHYGYTF
CDR3 DNA: TGTGCCAGCAGCCCCAGGACAGGGGCCCACTATGGCTACACCTTC

V gene: TRBV7-3
J gene: TRBJ1-1
clone size: .
D gene: .
CDR3 protein: CASSYEGNTEAFF
CDR3 DNA: TGTGCCAGCAGCTACGAGGGGAACACTGAAGCTTTCTTT

V gene: TRBV18
J gene: TRBJ1-1
clone size: .
D gene: TRBD1
CDR3 protein: CASSARDRGWDTEAFF
CDR3 DNA: TGTGCCAGCTCAGCCCGGGACAGGGGGTGGGACACTGAAGCTTTCTTT

V gene: TRBV11-2
J gene: TRBJ2-7
clone size: .
D gene: .
CDR3 protein: CASSLGAIEQYF
CDR3 DNA: TGTGCCAGCAGCTTAGGGGCCATCGAGCAGTACTTC

V gene: TRBV7-7
J gene: TRBJ2-1
clone size: .
D gene: TRBD2
CDR3 protein: CASSLAVGGPYNEQFF
CDR3 DNA: TGTGCTAGCAGCTTAGCAGTGGGAGGGCCCTACAATGAGCAGTTCTTC

V gene: TRBV27
J gene: TRBJ2-3
clone size: .
D gene: .
CDR3 protein: CASWRQADSRTDTQYF
CDR3 DNA: TGTGCCAGCTGGAGACAGGCGGACTCGCGCACAGATACGCAGTATTTT

V gene: TRBV11-2
J gene: TRBJ2-5
clone size: .
D gene: .
CDR3 protein: CASSSPTGHNQETQYF
CDR3 DNA: TGTGCCAGCAGCTCGCCAACGGGACACAACCAAGAGACCCAGTACTTC

V gene: TRBV6-1
J gene: TRBJ2-7
clone size: .
D gene: .
CDR3 protein: CASSELREQYF
CDR3 DNA: TGTGCCAGCAGTGAGTTAAGGGAGCAGTACTTC

V gene: TRBV9
J gene: TRBJ2-7
clone size: .
D gene: .
CDR3 protein: CASSVASQSYEQYF
CDR3 DNA: TGTGCCAGCAGCGTAGCTTCCCAGTCCTACGAGCAGTACTTC

V gene: TRBV7-8
J gene: TRBJ2-1
clone size: .
D gene: TRBD1
CDR3 protein: CASSLEGTGPYNEQFF
CDR3 DNA: TGTGCCAGCAGCTTAGAGGGGACAGGGCCTTACAATGAGCAGTTCTTC

V gene: TRBV29-1
J gene: TRBJ1-1
clone size: .
D gene: TRBD1
CDR3 protein: CSVGQGSEAFF
CDR3 DNA: TGCAGCGTAGGACAGGGAAGTGAAGCTTTCTTT

V gene: TRBV5-5
J gene: TRBJ1-3
clone size: .
D gene: TRBD1
CDR3 protein: CASSLGYRDRYSGNTIYF
CDR3 DNA: TGTGCCAGCAGCTTGGGCTACCGGGACAGGTACTCTGGAAACACCATATATTTT